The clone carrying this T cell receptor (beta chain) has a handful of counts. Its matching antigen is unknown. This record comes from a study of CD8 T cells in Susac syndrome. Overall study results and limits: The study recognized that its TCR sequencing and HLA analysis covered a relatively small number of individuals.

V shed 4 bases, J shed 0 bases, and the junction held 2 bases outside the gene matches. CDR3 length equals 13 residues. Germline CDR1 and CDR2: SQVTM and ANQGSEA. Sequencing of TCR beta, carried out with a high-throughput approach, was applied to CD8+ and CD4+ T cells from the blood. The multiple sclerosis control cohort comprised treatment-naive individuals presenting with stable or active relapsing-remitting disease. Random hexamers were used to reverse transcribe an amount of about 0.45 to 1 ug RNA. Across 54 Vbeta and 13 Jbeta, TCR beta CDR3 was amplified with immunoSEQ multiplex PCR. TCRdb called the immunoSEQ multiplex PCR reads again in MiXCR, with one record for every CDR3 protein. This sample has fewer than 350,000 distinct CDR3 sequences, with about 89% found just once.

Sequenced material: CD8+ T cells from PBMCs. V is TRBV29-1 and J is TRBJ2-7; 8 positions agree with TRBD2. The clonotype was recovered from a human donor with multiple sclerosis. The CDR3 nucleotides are TGCAGCGTTGGCGGGGGGTTCTCCTACGAGCAGTACTTC. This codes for CSVGGGFSYEQYF.